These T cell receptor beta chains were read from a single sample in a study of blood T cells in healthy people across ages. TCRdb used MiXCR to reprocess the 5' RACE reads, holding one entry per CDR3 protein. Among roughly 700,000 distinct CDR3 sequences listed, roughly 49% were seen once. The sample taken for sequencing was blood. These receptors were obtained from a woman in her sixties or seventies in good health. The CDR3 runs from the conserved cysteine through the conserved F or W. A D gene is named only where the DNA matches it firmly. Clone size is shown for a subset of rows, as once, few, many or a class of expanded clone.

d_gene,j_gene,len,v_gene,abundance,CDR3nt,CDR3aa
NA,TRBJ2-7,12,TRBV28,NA,TGTGCCAGCAGTGGCGGACAGTTGGGGCAGTACTTC,CASSGGQLGQYF
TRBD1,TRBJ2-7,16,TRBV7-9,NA,TGTGCCAGCAGACCCCCCGGGACAGGGGTCTCCTACGAGCAGTACTTC,CASRPPGTGVSYEQYF
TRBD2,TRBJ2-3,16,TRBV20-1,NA,TGCAGTGCTAGAGATATGCTAGCGGGAGTCGGGGATACGCAGTATTTT,CSARDMLAGVGDTQYF
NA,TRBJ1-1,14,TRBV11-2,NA,TGTGCCAGCAGCTTTGGGGAGGGTGGCACTGAAGCTTTCTTT,CASSFGEGGTEAFF
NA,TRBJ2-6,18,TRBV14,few,TGTGCCAGCAGCCAAGACATTCTTAGGCCCTCTGGGGCCAACGTCCTGACTTTC,CASSQDILRPSGANVLTF
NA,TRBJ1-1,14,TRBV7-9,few,TGTGCCAGCAGCTTAATGGGAGCGAACACTGAAGCTTTCTTT,CASSLMGANTEAFF
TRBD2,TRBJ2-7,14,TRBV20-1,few,TGCAGTGCTAGAGATCCAGCGGGGACCTACGAGCAGTACTTC,CSARDPAGTYEQYF
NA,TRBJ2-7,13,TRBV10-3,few,TGTGCCATCAGTGAGCGGTCGGGGGTGGAGCAGTACTTC,CAISERSGVEQYF
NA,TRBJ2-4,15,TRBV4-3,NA,TGCGCCAGCAGCCAAGATCGGCGCCTTTCCTACGAGCGGTACTTC,CASSQDRRLSYERYF
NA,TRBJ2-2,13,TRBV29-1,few,TGCAGCGTTGACAGGGCCAGCGCCGGGGAGCTGTTTTTT,CSVDRASAGELFF
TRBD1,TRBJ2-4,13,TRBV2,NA,TGTGCCAGCAGGGGACAGGGTATGAACATTCAGTACTTC,CASRGQGMNIQYF
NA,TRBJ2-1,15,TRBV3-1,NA,TGTGCCAGCAGTCCGGCGGTCGTTGGGTGGGGCGAGCAGTTCTTC,CASSPAVVGWGEQFF
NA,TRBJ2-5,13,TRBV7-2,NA,TGTGCCAGCAGCTGGGACTTCCAAGAGACCCAGTACTTC,CASSWDFQETQYF
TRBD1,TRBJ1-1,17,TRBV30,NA,TGTGCCTGGAGCCCGACAGGGGCCGCTTATGTGAACACTGAAGCTTTCTTT,CAWSPTGAAYVNTEAFF
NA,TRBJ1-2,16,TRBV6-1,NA,TGTGCCAGCAGTTTTCTCATTAGGTTCGTTGGCTATGGCTACACCTTC,CASSFLIRFVGYGYTF
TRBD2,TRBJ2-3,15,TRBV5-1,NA,TGCGCCAGCAGCTTCAGCGGGAGCCTCACAGATACGCAGTATTTT,CASSFSGSLTDTQYF
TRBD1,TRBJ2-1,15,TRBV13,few,TGTGCCAGCAGCCTCTCGGGACAGGCGTTCAATGAGCAGTTCTTC,CASSLSGQAFNEQFF
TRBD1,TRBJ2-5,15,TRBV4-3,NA,TGCGCCAGCAGCCAAGATAGGGGGCAGTTCGAGACCCAGTACTTC,CASSQDRGQFETQYF
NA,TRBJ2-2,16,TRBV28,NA,TGTGCCAGTCTCCAGTGGGCCGGAAAGGAGACCGGGGAGCTGTTTTTT,CASLQWAGKETGELFF
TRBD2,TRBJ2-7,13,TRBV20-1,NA,TGCAGCCCTAGCGGGAGTTACTCCTACGAGCAGTACTTC,CSPSGSYSYEQYF
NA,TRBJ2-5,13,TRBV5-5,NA,TGTGCCAGCAGCGTGCGGCTTGGGGAGACCCAGTACTTC,CASSVRLGETQYF
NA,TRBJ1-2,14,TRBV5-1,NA,TGCGCCAGCAGCTTTGGGGGTTTGGTCTATGGCTACACCTTC,CASSFGGLVYGYTF
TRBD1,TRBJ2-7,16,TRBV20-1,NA,TGCAGTGCTAGGCGGCAGGGACAGGACCTCTCCTACGAGCAGTACTTC,CSARRQGQDLSYEQYF
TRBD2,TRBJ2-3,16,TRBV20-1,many,TGCAGTGCTAGGAAGACTAGCGGGAGTTGGACAGATACGCAGTATTTT,CSARKTSGSWTDTQYF
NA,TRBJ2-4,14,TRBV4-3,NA,TGCGCCAGCAGCCAAGAGCGGCTGGGGGCGACCCGGTACTTC,CASSQERLGATRYF
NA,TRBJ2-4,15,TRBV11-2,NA,TGTGCCAGCAGCTTAGGGCCGCTGGGGAGGAACATTCAGTACTTC,CASSLGPLGRNIQYF
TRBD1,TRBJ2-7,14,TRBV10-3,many,TGTGCCATCAGCTTCCGGGACAGTACCTACGAGCAGTACTTC,CAISFRDSTYEQYF
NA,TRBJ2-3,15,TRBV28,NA,TGTGCCAGCAGTGGCATCGGGGCTAGCACAGATACGCAGTATTTT,CASSGIGASTDTQYF
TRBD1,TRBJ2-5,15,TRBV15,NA,TGTGCCACCAGCAGAGTCACAGGGGGTCGAGAGACCCAGTACTTC,CATSRVTGGRETQYF
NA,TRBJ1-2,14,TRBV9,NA,TGTGCCAGCAGCGTAGGAAGTCGCACCTATGGCTACACCTTC,CASSVGSRTYGYTF
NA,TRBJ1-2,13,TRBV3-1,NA,TGTGCCAGCAGCCCCTCGGACAGTTATGGCTACACCTTC,CASSPSDSYGYTF
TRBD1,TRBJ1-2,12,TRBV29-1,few,TGCAGCGTTGAGACAGGGGGTCTGGGCTACACCTTC,CSVETGGLGYTF
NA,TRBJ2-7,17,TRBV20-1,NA,TGCAGTGCCATTAGGCTATCCCGAGAGGGAGGCCCCGGCGAGCAGTACTTC,CSAIRLSREGGPGEQYF
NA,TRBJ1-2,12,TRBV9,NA,TGTGCCAGCAGCGCTCTGGGCTATGGCTACACCTTC,CASSALGYGYTF
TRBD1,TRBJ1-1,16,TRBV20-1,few,TGCAGTGCTAGTCTTTTTCAGGGGGCAATGAACACTGAAGCTTTCTTT,CSASLFQGAMNTEAFF
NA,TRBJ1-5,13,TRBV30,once,TGTGCCTGGAGTGCGAAGGGAAATCAGCCCCAGCATTTT,CAWSAKGNQPQHF
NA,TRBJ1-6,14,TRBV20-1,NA,TGCAGTGCTAGAGACTCACAGGGCTATTCACCCCTCCACTTT,CSARDSQGYSPLHF
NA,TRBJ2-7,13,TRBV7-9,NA,TGTGCCAGCAGCCCAGACATATCCTACGAGCAGTACTTC,CASSPDISYEQYF
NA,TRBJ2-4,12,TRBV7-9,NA,TGTGCCGGCAGCCTAAACGGACCTTCTAAGTACTTC,CAGSLNGPSKYF
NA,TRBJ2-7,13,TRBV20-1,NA,TGCAGTGCTAGAGACGGGAGCTCCTACGAGCAGTACTTC,CSARDGSSYEQYF
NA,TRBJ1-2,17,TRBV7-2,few,TGTGCCAGCAGCTTAGCGTCCCCCCTAGAGGGGAACTATGGCTACACCTTC,CASSLASPLEGNYGYTF
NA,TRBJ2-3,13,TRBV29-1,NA,TGCAGTGCCCGACAGCGGGTTACAGATACGCAGTATTTT,CSARQRVTDTQYF
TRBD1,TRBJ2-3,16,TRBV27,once,TGTGCCAGCAGTTTCTGGGGGACAGGGGGCCCAGATACGCAGTATTTT,CASSFWGTGGPDTQYF
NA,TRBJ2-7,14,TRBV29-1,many,TGCAGCGTGGACTCGGAGAGTAGTCCCTACGAGCAGTACTTC,CSVDSESSPYEQYF
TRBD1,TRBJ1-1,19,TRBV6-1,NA,TGTGCCAGCAGTGAAGCTGGAACAGGGGGCTATTCTATGAACACTGAAGCTTTCTTT,CASSEAGTGGYSMNTEAFF
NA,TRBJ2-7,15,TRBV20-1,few,TGCAGTGCTAGAGTCAGTGGGAGCCCCTCCTACGAGCAGTACTTC,CSARVSGSPSYEQYF
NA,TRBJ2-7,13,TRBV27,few,TGTGCCAGCAGTTGGCTCAGTTCCTACGAGCAGTACTTC,CASSWLSSYEQYF